Below, 17 T cell receptor beta chains from the same sample are listed, as sequenced in a study of blood T cell repertoires in COVID-19. Profiled with immunoSEQ multiplex PCR; TCRdb holds only in-frame clones, not every one. In the table there are about 350,000 clones, about nine tenths of which are singletons. Sample: PBMCs or T cells enriched from blood (not recorded which). The origin of the receptors is a woman aged 25 to 39 who had been exposed to COVID-19.

This chain joins TRBV27 and TRBJ1-5; D is possibly TRBD1 (6 bases). The CDR3 is made up of 15 amino acids. V was pared by 6 bases and J by 7 bases, with 19 bases between. Germline CDR1 MNHEY, CDR2 SMNVEV (reference sequence). The CDR3 here is CASSLVPGAWQPQHF. CDR3 coding DNA: TGTGCCAGCAGCCTCGTTCCAGGGGCTTGGCAGCCCCAGCATTTT.

This clone occurred once. The chain employs TRBV27 and TRBJ2-7; TRBD1 aligns across 11 bases. After removal of 8 bases from V and 0 bases from J, the junction contained 6 bases not matched to a gene. The CDR3 consists of 15 residues. The germline gives CDR1 MNHEY, CDR2 SMNVEV (reference sequence). CDR3 region: CASREGTGGSYEQYF. In DNA, the CDR3 is TGTGCCAGCCGAGAGGGGACAGGGGGCTCCTACGAGCAGTACTTC.

This clone has a single count. The chain carries TRBV10-3 and TRBJ1-1; TRBD1 agrees at 9 bases. V shed 7 bases, J shed 7 bases, and the junction held 7 bases outside the gene matches. The CDR3 covers 13 residues. CDR1 and CDR2 from the germline V gene are ENHRY and SYGVKD. This CDR3 is CAIKWTGASEAFF. In nucleotides, the CDR3 is TGTGCCATCAAGTGGACAGGGGCCAGTGAAGCTTTCTTT.

The chain links TRBV21-1 to TRBJ2-5; no DNA check was done on the table's D call, TRBD2. TRBV21-1 represents a pseudogene. CDR3 length: 18 residues. The CDR3 DNA reads as TGTGCCAGCAGCAAATCCCAGGGGGAGCGGGAGGGCCAAGAGACCCAGTACTTC. Its translation: CASSKSQGEREGQETQYF.

This clone was seen a few times. Within the sample, other DNA sequences also encode this same CDR3. The chain is built from TRBV7-9 and TRBJ2-2; the D gene is possibly TRBD1 (5 bases). Trimming took off 1 base at V and 3 bases at J, with 6 bases between the two ends. Germline CDR1 is SEHNR and CDR2 is FQNEAQ (reference sequence). CDR3 length equals 14 residues. As DNA, the CDR3 is TGTGCCAGCAGCTTAGGGGGCGACACCGGGGAGCTGTTTTTT. Translated: CASSLGGDTGELFF.

The rearrangement uses TRBV7-8 and TRBJ2-3, with a tentative D call TRBD1 (7 bases). This CDR3 is built from 21 residues. The V gene lost 0 bases and the J gene lost 0 bases, with 25 bases spanning the gap. The V gene's germline CDR1 is SGHVS and CDR2 FQNEAQ. The CDR3 sequence is CASSLAATLRGTASSTDTQYF. The CDR3 region has the DNA TGTGCCAGCAGCTTAGCGGCGACGTTACGGGGGACAGCCTCTAGCACAGATACGCAGTATTTT. The full variable domain, its missing parts supplied by reference TRBV7-8 and TRBJ2-3, is GAGVSQSPRYKVAKRGQDVALRCDPISGHVSLFWYQQALGQGPEFLTYFQNEAQLDKSGLPSDRFFAERPEGSVSTLKIQRTQQEDSAVYLCASSLAATLRGTASSTDTQYFGPGTRLTVL.

V usage is TRBV18 and J usage is TRBJ1-2, with a tentative D call TRBD1 (5 bases). The CDR3 is 12 amino acids. In germline, CDR1 is KGHSH, CDR2 LQKENI. V was clipped by 3 bases and J by 6 bases, with 8 bases between them. The CDR3 sequence is CASSPPTDGYTF. CDR3 nucleotides: TGTGCCAGCTCACCCCCGACAGATGGCTACACCTTC. The whole variable domain, remainder taken from reference TRBV18 and TRBJ1-2, is NAGVMQNPRHLVRRRGQEARLRCSPMKGHSHVYWYRQLPEEGLKFMVYLQKENIIDESGMPKERFSAEFPKEGPSILRIQQVVRGDSAAYFCASSPPTDGYTFGSGTRLTVV.

This rearrangement joins TRBV5-1 to TRBJ1-1, with a weak D call TRBD1 (5 bases). V gave up 4 bases and J gave up 1 base, with 11 bases separating them. The CDR3 is 14 amino acids. Germline V CDR1 and CDR2: SGHRS, YFSETQ. The CDR3 spells CASSPGTPNTEAFF. CDR3 coding DNA: TGCGCCAGCAGCCCCGGGACTCCGAACACTGAAGCTTTCTTT. The full variable domain, rest sourced from reference TRBV5-1 and TRBJ1-1, is KAGVTQTPRYLIKTRGQQVTLSCSPISGHRSVSWYQQTPGQGLQFLFEYFSETQRNKGNFPGRFSGRQFSNSRSEMNVSTLELGDSALYLCASSPGTPNTEAFFGQGTRLTVV.

V and J are TRBV9 and TRBJ1-2; 11 nucleotides match TRBD1. The V gene's germline CDR1 is SGDLS and CDR2 YYNGEE. V shed 3 bases and J 4 bases; nucleotides not matched to a gene: 11. This CDR3 comprises 17 residues. The CDR3 sequence is CASSAARTGGQGYGYTF. In DNA form, the CDR3 reads TGTGCCAGCAGCGCCGCGAGGACAGGGGGCCAGGGCTATGGCTACACCTTC.

The J gene is TRBJ1-5, the V gene TRBV18, with a possible D match to TRBD1 (5 bases). Per the germline V gene, CDR1 is KGHSH and CDR2 is LQKENI. This CDR3 is 14 amino acids long. The ends were cut back, 4 bases at V and 5 bases at J, with 12 bases in the middle. The CDR3 spells CASSLQGRDQPQHF. Here the CDR3 DNA reads TGTGCCAGCTCACTGCAGGGCCGTGATCAGCCCCAGCATTTT.

This chain connects TRBV7-9 to TRBJ2-2; 7 bases match TRBD1. The CDR3 totals 17 residues. Germline CDR1 is SEHNR and CDR2 is FQNEAQ (reference sequence). V lost 6 bases and J lost 2; bases outside the gene matches: 12. The CDR3 loop reads CASRTIGDRANTGELFF. The CDR3 nucleotides are TGTGCCAGCAGAACGATCGGCGACAGGGCAAACACCGGGGAGCTGTTTTTT. Looking up the rest from reference TRBV7-9 and TRBJ2-2 gives the full variable domain: DTGVSQNPRHKITKRGQNVTFRCDPISEHNRLYWYRQTLGQGPEFLTYFQNEAQLEKSRLLSDRFSAERPKGSFSTLEIQRTEQGDSAMYLCASRTIGDRANTGELFFGEGSRLTVL.

The rearrangement joins TRBV3-1 (or the pseudogene TRBV3-2) to TRBJ1-6; 10 bases align to TRBD1. This CDR3 contains 16 residues. Per germline, CDR1 LGHDT and CDR2 YNNKEL (reference sequence). V trimming: 4 bases; J trimming: 7 bases; junction bases outside the gene matches: 7. The CDR3 region has the DNA TGTGCCAGCAGCCTAAAGACAGGGGGCGGGAATTCACCCCTCCACTTT. The encoded protein is CASSLKTGGGNSPLHF.

The chain recombines TRBV5-1 with TRBJ2-1, with 8 positions matching TRBD1. V was pared by 4 bases and J by 4 bases, with 4 bases of the junction left unmatched. CDR1 and CDR2 from the germline V gene are SGHRS and YFSETQ. The CDR3 sequence is 14 residues long. The CDR3, as DNA: TGCGCCAGCAGCCCGGGACAGGAGTACAATGAGCAGTTCTTC. Translation gives CASSPGQEYNEQFF.

This chain connects TRBV5-1 to TRBJ1-2; maybe TRBD1 (6 bases). This CDR3 contains 15 residues. Deletions cut 4 bases from V and 6 bases from J, with 19 bases between. The germline gives CDR1 SGHRS, CDR2 YFSETQ. The CDR3 protein is CASSRGGGWEHGYTF. The CDR3 coding sequence is TGCGCCAGCAGCCGGGGCGGGGGCTGGGAACATGGCTACACCTTC.

The J gene is TRBJ1-2, the V gene TRBV10-3, with no clear D. The ends were cut back, 7 bases at V and 3 bases at J, with 12 bases in the middle. Per germline, CDR1 ENHRY and CDR2 SYGVKD. The CDR3 extends over 13 amino acids. CDR3 residues: CAINVPGDYGYTF. CDR3 coding DNA: TGTGCCATCAATGTTCCGGGAGACTATGGCTACACCTTC.

The chain carries TRBV2 and TRBJ2-3; no reliable D call. The ends were cut back, 6 bases at V and 3 bases at J, with 16 bases in the middle. The CDR3 length is 15 residues. The germline V gene encodes CDR1 SNHLY and CDR2 FYNNEI. The CDR3 here is CASSDTLVGTDTQYF. The CDR3 region has the DNA TGTGCCAGCAGCGATACCCTCGTCGGGACAGATACGCAGTATTTT.

To note about this clone: The sample carries other DNA sequences with the same CDR3. V gene TRBV4-1 combines with J gene TRBJ2-5; D unresolved. Germline V gene data show CDR1 as MGHRA and CDR2 as YSYEKL. V was pared by 1 base and J by 2 bases, with 5 bases between. The CDR3 has 13 residues. The CDR3 reads CASSQGQQETQYF. The CDR3 DNA sequence: TGCGCCAGCAGCCAAGGTCAGCAAGAGACCCAGTACTTC.